One sample yielded the 20 T cell receptor beta chains listed below, sequenced in a study of human T cells and chemical hapten exposure. Time point: patch test 1, 2 weeks after DPC sensitization. The treatment was: therapeutic diphenylcyclopropenone sensitization with weekly scalp DPC. TCRdb itself ran the RACE reads through MiXCR, one entry per CDR3 protein. The table records 80,000 or so distinct CDR3 sequences, over 8.5% of them present only once. The source was whole blood, collected in connection with sensitization to the hapten diphenylcyclopropenone (DPC). All receptors derive from a woman in her 50s with alopecia areata. Some clones in this sample may be carry-over from other donors' samples.

This rearrangement joins TRBV3-1 to TRBJ2-2; D uncertain. Germline values: CDR1 LGHDT, CDR2 YNNKEL (reference sequence). Trimming cost V 2 bases and J 6 bases, with 4 bases left between them. This CDR3 is built from 12 residues. The CDR3 DNA reads as TGTGCCAGCAGCCAAAGTTCCGGGGAGCTGTTTTTT. This gives the protein CASSQSSGELFF.

The table lists this clonotype with a few counts. The J gene is TRBJ1-1, the V gene TRBV27; perhaps TRBD1 as D (6 bases). The CDR3 extends over 14 amino acids. The germline V gene encodes CDR1 MNHEY and CDR2 SMNVEV (reference sequence). Trimming cost V 2 bases and J 3 bases, with 10 bases left between them. This CDR3 reads CASSLNRAYTEAFF. The CDR3 region has the DNA TGTGCCAGCAGTTTAAACAGGGCCTACACTGAAGCTTTCTTT.

This clonotype was detected many times. The gene calls are TRBV6-2 or TRBV6-3 and TRBJ2-1, with 12 bases fitting TRBD2. CDR3 size: 16 residues. CDR1 MNHEY and CDR2 SVGEGT come from the germline V gene. Trimming at V came to 6 bases and at J to 7 bases, leaving 10 bases not matched to a gene. The CDR3 protein is CASSPMASGRVNEQFF. The CDR3 nucleotides are TGTGCCAGCAGCCCTATGGCTAGCGGGAGGGTAAATGAGCAGTTCTTC.

In its sample, this clonotype was seen many times. V gene TRBV7-2 combines with J gene TRBJ2-1; D is uncertain. Germline V gene sequence: CDR1 SGHTA, CDR2 FQGNSA. This CDR3 has 13 residues. The V end was cut by 4 bases, the J end by 6 bases, with 10 bases between. CDR3 region: CASSSSFSNEQFF. The CDR3 nucleotides are TGTGCCAGCAGCTCCAGCTTTAGCAATGAGCAGTTCTTC.

This clonotype was seen a few times. The V call is TRBV6-2 or TRBV6-3, the J call TRBJ2-2, with 9 bases fitting TRBD1. V lost 6 bases, J lost 5 bases, and 1 base stayed unmatched. The CDR3 sequence is 13 residues long. CDR1 and CDR2 from the germline V gene are MNHEY and SVGEGT. CDR3 protein: CASRGQGTGELFF. The CDR3 region has the DNA TGTGCCAGCAGGGGACAGGGTACCGGGGAGCTGTTTTTT.

A single count supports this clonotype. V gene TRBV5-1 combines with J gene TRBJ2-3; 10 positions match TRBD2. The CDR3 contains 15 residues. J was trimmed by 5 bases and V by 0 bases; bases with no gene match: 3. The germline V gene has CDR1 SGHRS and CDR2 YFSETQ. The CDR3 loop is CASSLARLAGDTQYF. CDR3 coding DNA: TGCGCCAGCAGCTTGGCCAGACTAGCGGGAGATACGCAGTATTTT.

This clonotype occurred a few times. CDR3 DNA sequence: TGCAGCGTTCTACACGGCGCTTACGAGCAGTACGTC. Protein sequence: CSVLHGAYEQYV. The chain carries TRBV29-1 and TRBJ2-7; D remains ambiguous. The CDR3 extends over 12 amino acids. Trimming cost V 5 bases and J 4 bases, with 12 bases left between them. The germline CDR1 and CDR2 sequences are SQVTM and ANQGSEA.

The chain links TRBV11-3 to TRBJ2-7; tentatively, D is TRBD1 or TRBD2 (5 bases each). The V end lost 5 bases, the J end lost 3 bases, and 11 bases lay between the germline ends. This CDR3 region has 13 residues. The germline CDR1 and CDR2 sequences are SGHNT and YENEEA. Here the CDR3 reads CASSQGPIYEQYF. Written as DNA, the CDR3 is TGTGCCAGCAGCCAGGGACCGATCTACGAGCAGTACTTC.

The V call is TRBV18, the J call TRBJ2-3, with TRBD2 identical over 10 bases. The V segment lost 2 bases and the J segment 5 bases; nucleotides outside the gene matches: 7. Germline lookup yields CDR1 KGHSH and CDR2 LQKENI. The CDR3 has 16 residues. The CDR3 region has the DNA TGTGCCAGCTCACCATACAGCCTAGCGGGGGAAGATACGCAGTATTTT. It encodes CASSPYSLAGEDTQYF. Drawing the rest from reference TRBV18 and TRBJ2-3, the complete variable domain is NAGVMQNPRHLVRRRGQEARLRCSPMKGHSHVYWYRQLPEEGLKFMVYLQKENIIDESGMPKERFSAEFPKEGPSILRIQQVVRGDSAAYFCASSPYSLAGEDTQYFGPGTRLTVL.

The rearrangement uses TRBV5-1 and TRBJ2-3; D is uncertain. The germline CDR1 and CDR2 sequences are SGHRS and YFSETQ. Trimming pared 2 bases from V and 6 bases from J, leaving 16 bases between. The CDR3 is made up of 15 amino acids. In nucleotides, the CDR3 is TGCGCCAGCAGCTTTGCGGTAGTTTCTAAGGATACGCAGTATTTT. The encoded protein is CASSFAVVSKDTQYF.

The chain joins TRBV7-2 to TRBJ2-5; D gene uncertain. Trimming removed 2 bases from V and 9 bases from J, with 16 bases in between. The CDR3 runs 14 residues. Germline V gene lookup returns CDR1 SGHTA and CDR2 FQGNSA. CDR3 loop: CASSLSQQVVAQYF. DNA of the CDR3: TGTGCCAGCAGCTTATCCCAGCAGGTCGTGGCCCAGTACTTC.

This clonotype was recorded many times. The chain uses TRBV5-4 and TRBJ2-5; either TRBD1 or TRBD2 may fit D (6 bases each). Deletions cut 9 bases from V and 11 bases from J, with 17 bases between. The CDR3 is 11 amino acids. Per germline, CDR1 SGHNT and CDR2 YYREEE (reference sequence). This chain's CDR3 is CATEGGREQYF. CDR3 nucleotide sequence: TGTGCCACCGAGGGGGGCCGGGAACAGTACTTC. The full variable domain, with the rest looked up from reference TRBV5-4 and TRBJ2-5, is ETGVTQSPTHLIKTRGQQVTLRCSSQSGHNTVSWYQQALGQGPQFIFQYYREEENGRGNFPPRFSGLQFPNYSSELNVNALELDDSALYLCATEGGREQYFGPGTRLLVL.

This clonotype was seen only a few times. CDR3 nucleotides: TGCAGCGTTTCGTTCTCTGGGGCCAACGTCCTGACTTTC. Its translation is CSVSFSGANVLTF. The J gene is TRBJ2-6, the V gene TRBV29-1; D is unclear. The germline V and J ends were trimmed by 5 bases and 0 bases, with 5 bases remaining between them. Looked up from germline, CDR1 is SQVTM and CDR2 is ANQGSEA. The CDR3 runs to 13 residues.

This clonotype was observed a single time. A much more abundant neighbour one base away suggests this may be a read error. The CDR3 end shows no conserved phenylalanine or tryptophan, and so a read error is likely. This chain uses TRBV6-6 with TRBJ2-7; weak D call: TRBD2 (6 bases). CDR3 length: 17 amino acids. Looked up from germline, CDR1 is MNHNY and CDR2 is SVGAGI (reference sequence). V shed 6 bases and J shed 0 bases, with 21 bases lying between them. CDR3 coding DNA: TGTGCCAGCAGGCAACAAATCGGGGCGGGGAGCTCCTACGAGCAGTACCTC. Protein product: CASRQQIGAGSSYEQYL.

This clonotype occurred many times. CDR3 sequence (DNA): TGTGCCAGCAGCGTAGTAGGGCTAGCGGGGAGAGTGAGCTCCTACAATGAGCAGTTCTTC. It translates to CASSVVGLAGRVSSYNEQFF. This rearrangement joins TRBV9 to TRBJ2-1; 9 bases fit TRBD2. CDR1 and CDR2 (germline): SGDLS, YYNGEE. The CDR3 is 20 residues long. J was trimmed by 0 bases and V by 0 bases; bases with no gene match: 13.

This clonotype was picked up many times. Mismatch with germline at one junction end may stem from a read error. The chain joins TRBV11-3 to TRBJ1-1, with no clear D. The CDR3 is made up of 16 amino acids. Looked up from germline, CDR1 is SGHNT and CDR2 is YENEEA. The CDR3 loop reads CASSLDGRAGSDEAFF. The CDR3 region has the DNA TGTGCCAGCAGCCTAGACGGGCGGGCGGGGTCGGATGAAGCTTTCTTT.

This clonotype was picked up many times. V is TRBV29-1 and J is TRBJ2-4, with 9 bases fitting TRBD1. J was trimmed by 5 bases and V by 7 bases; bases with no gene match: 3. The CDR3 totals 12 residues. CDR1 is SQVTM and CDR2 is ANQGSEA in the germline V gene. The CDR3 protein is CSGGQGENIQYF. Written as DNA, the CDR3 is TGCAGCGGGGGACAGGGTGAAAACATTCAGTACTTC.

A few counts support this clonotype. The CDR3 DNA sequence: TGTGCCAGCAGCTTACTTCCTCCAGGATCACCCCTCCACTTT. It is translated as CASSLLPPGSPLHF. The chain recombines TRBV7-3 with TRBJ1-6; D remains unclear. This CDR3 has 14 residues. V was shortened by 2 bases and J by 10 bases, with 12 bases between the two germline ends. The germline CDR1 and CDR2 sequences are SGHTA and FQGTGA.

This sequence joins TRBV20-1 and TRBJ2-5; D unresolved. The CDR3 is 10 residues long. V lost 4 bases to trimming and J lost 5 bases, with 5 bases between them. Germline loops: CDR1 DFQATT, CDR2 SNEGSKA (reference sequence). CDR3 nucleotides: TGCAGTGCTATGTCCGAGACCCAGTACTTC. This translates into CSAMSETQYF.

The V and J genes are TRBV20-1 and TRBJ1-2; TRBD1 is a possible D gene (5 bases). There are 13 residues in the CDR3. Trimming left V 3 bases short and J 4 bases short, with 12 bases between. The germline gives CDR1 DFQATT, CDR2 SNEGSKA (reference sequence). CDR3 amino acids: CSASSDSGYGYTF. CDR3 in DNA: TGCAGTGCTAGCTCAGACAGCGGCTATGGCTACACCTTC.